This TCR beta chain was retrieved from a study of T-cell memory formation after mild COVID-19. Across the whole study: TCR clusters were mostly donor specific.

General observations from the study: Mainly CM and EM harbored the contracting CD4+ clones; mainly EMRA harbored the CD8+ ones. Pre-infection memory carried some responding clones, suggesting that cross-reactive memory joined.

The CDR3 covers 14 residues. V shed 7 bases and J shed 6 bases, with 19 bases lying between them. The germline V gene has CDR1 SQVTM and CDR2 ANQGSEA. TCRdb re-called the 5' RACE reads with MiXCR, one entry per CDR3 protein. The repertoire includes about 560,000 distinct CDR3 sequences, 17% of them detected once, and roughly 7.8% sits in the top ten. A few counts support this clonotype. What it binds is unknown. This chain links TRBV29-1 with TRBJ2-4; D unclear. The clonotype was recovered from an adult woman who had mild COVID-19 (a few samples of this study predate the infection). Cell type and time point are not known. The sequencing sample was made of PBMCs or a T cell subset sorted from them (not recorded which). This chain's CDR3 is CSASGSHSPNIQYF. CDR3 in DNA: TGCAGCGCCTCGGGCAGCCACTCGCCAAACATTCAGTACTTC.